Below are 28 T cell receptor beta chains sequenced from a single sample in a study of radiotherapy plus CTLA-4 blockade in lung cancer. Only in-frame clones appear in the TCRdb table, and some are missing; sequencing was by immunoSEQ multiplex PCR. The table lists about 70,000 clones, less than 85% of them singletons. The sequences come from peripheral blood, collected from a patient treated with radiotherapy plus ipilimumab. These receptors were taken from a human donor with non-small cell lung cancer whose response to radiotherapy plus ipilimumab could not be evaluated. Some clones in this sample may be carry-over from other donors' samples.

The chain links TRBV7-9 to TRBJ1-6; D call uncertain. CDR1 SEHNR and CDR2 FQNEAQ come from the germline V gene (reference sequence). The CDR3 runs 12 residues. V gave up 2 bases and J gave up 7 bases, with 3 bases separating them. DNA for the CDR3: TGTGCCAGCAGCTTACAAAATTCACCCCTCCACTTT. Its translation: CASSLQNSPLHF.

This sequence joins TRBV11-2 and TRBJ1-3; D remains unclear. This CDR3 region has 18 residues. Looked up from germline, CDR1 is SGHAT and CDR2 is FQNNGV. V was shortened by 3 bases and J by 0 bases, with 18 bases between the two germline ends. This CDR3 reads CASSLLARRGDSGNTIYF. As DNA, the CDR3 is TGTGCCAGCAGCTTGTTGGCGCGCCGGGGTGACTCTGGAAACACCATATATTTT.

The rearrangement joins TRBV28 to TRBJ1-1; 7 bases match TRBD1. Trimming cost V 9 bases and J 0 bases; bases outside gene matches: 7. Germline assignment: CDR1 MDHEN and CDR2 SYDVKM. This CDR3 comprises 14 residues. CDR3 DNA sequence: TGTGCCAGTCCCCGACAGGGACTGAACACTGAAGCTTTCTTT. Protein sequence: CASPRQGLNTEAFF.

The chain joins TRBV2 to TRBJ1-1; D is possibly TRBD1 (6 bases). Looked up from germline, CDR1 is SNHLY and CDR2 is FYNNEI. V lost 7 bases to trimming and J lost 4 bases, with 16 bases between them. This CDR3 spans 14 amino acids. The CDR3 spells CASTEGQGFTEAFF. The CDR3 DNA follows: TGTGCCAGCACCGAGGGACAAGGTTTCACTGAAGCTTTCTTT.

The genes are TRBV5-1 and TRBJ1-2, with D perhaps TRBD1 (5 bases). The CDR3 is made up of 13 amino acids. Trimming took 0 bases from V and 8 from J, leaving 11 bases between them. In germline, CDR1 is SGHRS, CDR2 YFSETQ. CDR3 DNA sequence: TGCGCCAGCAGCTTGGGGGGCGCGGGGGGCTACACCTTC. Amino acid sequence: CASSLGGAGGYTF.

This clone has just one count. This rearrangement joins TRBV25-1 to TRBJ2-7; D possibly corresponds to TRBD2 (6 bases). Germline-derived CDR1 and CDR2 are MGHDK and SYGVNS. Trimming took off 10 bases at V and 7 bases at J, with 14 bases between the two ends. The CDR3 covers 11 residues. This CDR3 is CATGEAREQYF. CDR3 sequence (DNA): TGTGCCACCGGGGAGGCTAGAGAGCAGTACTTC.

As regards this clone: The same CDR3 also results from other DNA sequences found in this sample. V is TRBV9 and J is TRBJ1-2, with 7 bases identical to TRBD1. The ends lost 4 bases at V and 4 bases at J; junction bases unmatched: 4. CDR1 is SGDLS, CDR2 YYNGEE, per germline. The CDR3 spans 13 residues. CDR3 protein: CASSPGTAYGYTF. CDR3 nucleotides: TGTGCCAGCAGCCCCGGGACAGCCTATGGCTACACCTTC.

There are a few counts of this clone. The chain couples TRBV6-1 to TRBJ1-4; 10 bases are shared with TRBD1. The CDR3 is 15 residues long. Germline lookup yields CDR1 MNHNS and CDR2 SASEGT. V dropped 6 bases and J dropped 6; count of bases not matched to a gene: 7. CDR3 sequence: CASRGQGTGDEKLFF. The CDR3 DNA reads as TGTGCCAGCAGAGGACAAGGGACAGGGGATGAAAAACTGTTTTTT.

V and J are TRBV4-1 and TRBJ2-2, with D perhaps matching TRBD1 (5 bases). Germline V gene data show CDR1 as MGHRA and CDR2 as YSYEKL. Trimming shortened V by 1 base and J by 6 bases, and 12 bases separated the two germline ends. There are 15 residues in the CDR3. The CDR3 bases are TGCGCCAGCAGCCAAGCACTAAGGGGTCCCGGGGAGCTGTTTTTT. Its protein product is CASSQALRGPGELFF.

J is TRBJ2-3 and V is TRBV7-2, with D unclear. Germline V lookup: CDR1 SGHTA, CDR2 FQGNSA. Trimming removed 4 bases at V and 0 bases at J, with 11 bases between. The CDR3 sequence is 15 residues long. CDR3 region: CASSSVVVSTDTQYF. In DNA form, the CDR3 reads TGTGCCAGCAGCTCAGTGGTCGTCAGCACAGATACGCAGTATTTT.

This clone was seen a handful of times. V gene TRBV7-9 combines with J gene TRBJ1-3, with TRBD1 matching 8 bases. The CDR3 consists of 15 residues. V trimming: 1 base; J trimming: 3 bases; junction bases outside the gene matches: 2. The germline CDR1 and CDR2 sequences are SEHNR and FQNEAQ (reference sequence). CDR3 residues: CASSLGRGHGNTIYF. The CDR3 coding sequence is TGTGCCAGCAGCTTAGGCAGGGGGCATGGAAACACCATATATTTT.

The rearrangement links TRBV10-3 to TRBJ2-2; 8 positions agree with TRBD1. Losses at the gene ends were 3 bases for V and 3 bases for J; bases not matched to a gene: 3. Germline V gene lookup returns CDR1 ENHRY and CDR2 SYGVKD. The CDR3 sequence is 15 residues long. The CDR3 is CAISEYRGDTGELFF. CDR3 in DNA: TGTGCCATCAGTGAATACAGGGGGGACACCGGGGAGCTGTTTTTT.

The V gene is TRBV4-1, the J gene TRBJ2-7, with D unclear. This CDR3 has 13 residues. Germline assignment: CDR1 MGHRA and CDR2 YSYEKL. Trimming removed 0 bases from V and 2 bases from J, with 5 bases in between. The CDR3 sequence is CASSQEAPYEQYF. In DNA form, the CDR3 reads TGCGCCAGCAGCCAAGAGGCCCCCTACGAGCAGTACTTC.

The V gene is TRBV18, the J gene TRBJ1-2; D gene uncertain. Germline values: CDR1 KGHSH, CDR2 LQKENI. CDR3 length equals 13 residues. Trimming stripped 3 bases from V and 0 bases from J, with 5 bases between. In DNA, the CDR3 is TGTGCCAGCTCACCCACAGCTAACTATGGCTACACCTTC. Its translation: CASSPTANYGYTF.

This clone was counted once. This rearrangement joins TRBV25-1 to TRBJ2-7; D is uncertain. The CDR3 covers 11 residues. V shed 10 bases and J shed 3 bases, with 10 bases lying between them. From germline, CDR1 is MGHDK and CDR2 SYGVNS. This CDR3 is CATSRIYEQYF. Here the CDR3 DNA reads TGTGCCACCTCTAGGATCTACGAGCAGTACTTC.

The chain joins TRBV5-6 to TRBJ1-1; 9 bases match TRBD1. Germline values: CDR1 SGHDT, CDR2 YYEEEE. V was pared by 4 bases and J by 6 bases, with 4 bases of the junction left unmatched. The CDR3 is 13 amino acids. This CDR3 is CASSGTGGPEAFF. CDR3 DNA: TGTGCCAGCAGCGGCACAGGGGGCCCTGAAGCTTTCTTT.

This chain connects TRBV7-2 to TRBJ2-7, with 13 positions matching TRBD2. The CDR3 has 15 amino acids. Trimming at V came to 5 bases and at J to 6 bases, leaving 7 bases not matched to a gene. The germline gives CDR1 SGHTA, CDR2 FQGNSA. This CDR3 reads CASSPGLAGSGEQYF. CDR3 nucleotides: TGTGCCAGCAGCCCGGGACTAGCGGGGAGTGGCGAGCAGTACTTC.

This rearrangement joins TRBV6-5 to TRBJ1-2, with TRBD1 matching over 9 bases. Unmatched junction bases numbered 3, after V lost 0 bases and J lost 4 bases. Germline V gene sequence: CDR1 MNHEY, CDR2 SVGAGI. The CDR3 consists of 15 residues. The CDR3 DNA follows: TGTGCCAGCAGTTACTCAGGACAGGGGATCTATGGCTACACCTTC. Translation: CASSYSGQGIYGYTF.

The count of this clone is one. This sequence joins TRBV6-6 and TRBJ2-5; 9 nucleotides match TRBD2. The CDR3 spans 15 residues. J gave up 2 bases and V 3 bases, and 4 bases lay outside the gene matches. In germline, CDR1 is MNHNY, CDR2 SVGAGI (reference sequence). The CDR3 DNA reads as TGTGCCAGCAGTTATGGGCTAGCGGGGCAAGAGACCCAGTACTTC. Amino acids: CASSYGLAGQETQYF.

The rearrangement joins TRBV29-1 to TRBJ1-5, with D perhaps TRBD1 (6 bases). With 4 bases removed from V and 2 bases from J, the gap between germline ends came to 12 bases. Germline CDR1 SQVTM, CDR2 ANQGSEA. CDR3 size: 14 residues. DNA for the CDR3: TGCAGCGTTGTACAGGGATCTGGCAATCAGCCCCAGCATTTT. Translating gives CSVVQGSGNQPQHF. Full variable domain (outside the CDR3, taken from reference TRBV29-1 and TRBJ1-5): SAVISQKPSRDICQRGTSLTIQCQVDSQVTMMFWYRQQPGQSLTLIATANQGSEATYESGFVIDKFPISRPNLTFSTLTVSNMSPEDSSIYLCSVVQGSGNQPQHFGDGTRLSIL.

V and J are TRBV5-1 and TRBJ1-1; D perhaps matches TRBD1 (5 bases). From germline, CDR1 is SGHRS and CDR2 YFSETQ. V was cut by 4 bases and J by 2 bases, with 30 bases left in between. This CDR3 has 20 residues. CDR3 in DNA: TGCGCCAGCAGCGACGCCCGTGGTCTGCGGCCCGGACATTTAAACACTGAAGCTTTCTTT. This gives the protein CASSDARGLRPGHLNTEAFF.

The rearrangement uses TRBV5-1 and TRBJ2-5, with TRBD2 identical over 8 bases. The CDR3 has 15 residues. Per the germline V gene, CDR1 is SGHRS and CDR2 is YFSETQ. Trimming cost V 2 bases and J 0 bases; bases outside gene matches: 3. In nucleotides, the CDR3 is TGCGCCAGCAGCTTCCGGCGGGGGGACCAAGAGACCCAGTACTTC. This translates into CASSFRRGDQETQYF.

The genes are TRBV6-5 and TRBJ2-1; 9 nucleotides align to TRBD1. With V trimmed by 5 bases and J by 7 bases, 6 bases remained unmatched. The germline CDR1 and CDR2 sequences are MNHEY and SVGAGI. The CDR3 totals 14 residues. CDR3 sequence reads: CASSQGTGRNEQFF. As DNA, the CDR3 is TGTGCCAGCAGTCAGGGGACAGGGCGGAATGAGCAGTTCTTC.

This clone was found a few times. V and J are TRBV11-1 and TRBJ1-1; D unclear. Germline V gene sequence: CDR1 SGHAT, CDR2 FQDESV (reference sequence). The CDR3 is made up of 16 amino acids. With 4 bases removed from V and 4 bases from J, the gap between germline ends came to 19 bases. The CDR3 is CASSSGVSRFFTEAFF. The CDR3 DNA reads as TGTGCCAGCAGCTCCGGGGTGTCGAGGTTTTTCACTGAAGCTTTCTTT.

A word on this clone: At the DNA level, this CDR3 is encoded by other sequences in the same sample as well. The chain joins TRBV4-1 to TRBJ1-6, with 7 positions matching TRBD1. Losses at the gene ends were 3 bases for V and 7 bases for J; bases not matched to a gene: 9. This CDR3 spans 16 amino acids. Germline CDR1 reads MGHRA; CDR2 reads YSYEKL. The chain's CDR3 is CASSQSGTAHNSPLHF. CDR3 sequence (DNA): TGCGCCAGCAGCCAGTCCGGGACAGCTCACAATTCACCCCTCCACTTT.

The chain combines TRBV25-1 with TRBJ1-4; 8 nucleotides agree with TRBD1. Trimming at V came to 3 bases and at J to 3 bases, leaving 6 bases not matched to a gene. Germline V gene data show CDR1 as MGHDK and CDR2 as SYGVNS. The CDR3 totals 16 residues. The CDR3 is CASSDHGQGANEKLFF. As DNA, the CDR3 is TGTGCCAGCAGTGATCACGGACAGGGAGCTAATGAAAAACTGTTTTTT.

The CDR3 DNA sequence: TGCGCCAGCAGCTGGGACAGGCCCAACACTGAAGCTTTCTTT. Encoded protein: CASSWDRPNTEAFF. The chain combines TRBV5-1 with TRBJ1-1; 8 nucleotides agree with TRBD1. CDR1 and CDR2 (germline): SGHRS, YFSETQ. The V segment lost 3 bases and the J segment 2 bases; nucleotides outside the gene matches: 3. The CDR3 length is 14 residues.

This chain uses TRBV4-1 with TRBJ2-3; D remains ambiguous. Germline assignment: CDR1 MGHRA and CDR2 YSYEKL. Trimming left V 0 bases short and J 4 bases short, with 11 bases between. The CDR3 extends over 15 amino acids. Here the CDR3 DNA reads TGCGCCAGCAGCCAAGACCGGGTGGGTTCAGATACGCAGTATTTT. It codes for CASSQDRVGSDTQYF.